Listed below are T cell receptor beta chains from one sample, sequenced in a study of blood T cell repertoires in COVID-19. Some clones are missing from TCRdb's copy, which holds only in-frame ones; the method was immunoSEQ multiplex PCR. The sample lists fewer than 500,000 clones, around 89% occurring once. The sequencing input was peripheral blood. These receptors were collected from a woman in her twenties or thirties with acute or convalescent COVID-19. CDR3s include the opening cysteine and the closing phenylalanine or tryptophan. A D gene is named only where the DNA matches it firmly. Size values are once, few and many counts, or a class for expanded clones, and some rows have none.

TRBV6-5	TRBJ2-1	NA	NA	CASSYRTYNEQFF	TGTGCCAGCAGTTACCGGACTTACAATGAGCAGTTCTTC
TRBV5-1	TRBJ2-5	TRBD2	NA	CASTPRYSGGAETQYF	TGCGCCAGCACCCCGCGGTATAGCGGGGGGGCAGAGACCCAGTACTTC
TRBV9	TRBJ1-5	NA	NA	CASSVGRGPNQPQHF	TGTGCCAGCAGCGTGGGGAGGGGACCCAATCAGCCCCAGCATTTT
TRBV10-1	TRBJ2-1	NA	few	CASSNFQGEQFF	TGCGCCAGCAGTAACTTCCAGGGTGAGCAGTTCTTC
TRBV28	TRBJ1-5	TRBD1	NA	CASKGQGAYQPQHF	TGTGCCAGCAAAGGACAGGGGGCTTATCAGCCCCAGCATTTT
TRBV5-1	TRBJ2-3	NA	NA	CASSSPGTDTQYF	TGCGCCAGCAGCTCCCCTGGCACAGATACGCAGTATTTT
TRBV2	TRBJ2-3	TRBD2	NA	CASTASGAPDTQYF	TGTGCCAGCACGGCTAGCGGGGCCCCAGATACGCAGTATTTT
TRBV5-4	TRBJ1-1	TRBD1	NA	CASSQNRGSEAFF	TGTGCCAGCAGCCAGAACAGGGGAAGTGAAGCTTTCTTT
TRBV6-5	TRBJ1-2	NA	NA	CASQRTNQISYGYTF	TGTGCCAGCCAGAGGACAAACCAAATATCCTATGGCTACACCTTC
TRBV7-8	TRBJ1-2	TRBD1	NA	CASSLPVRDRVAGYTF	TGTGCCAGCAGCCTGCCCGTCCGGGACAGGGTTGCTGGCTACACCTTC
TRBV5-4	TRBJ1-6	NA	NA	CASSFGDYSSPLHF	TGTGCCAGCAGCTTTGGGGACTACAGTTCACCCCTCCACTTT
TRBV19	TRBJ1-1	NA	NA	CASTPRVGYMNTEAFF	TGTGCCAGTACCCCCCGAGTCGGGTACATGAACACTGAAGCTTTCTTT
TRBV18	TRBJ2-1	NA	NA	CASSPQVNSYNEQFF	TGTGCCAGCTCACCGCAGGTTAACTCCTACAATGAGCAGTTCTTC
TRBV13	TRBJ2-1	NA	NA	CASSGGMYNEQFF	TGTGCCAGCAGCGGGGGGATGTACAATGAGCAGTTCTTC
TRBV29-1	TRBJ2-1	NA	NA	CSVDLNEQFF	TGCAGCGTTGACCTCAATGAGCAGTTCTTC
TRBV19	TRBJ1-5	NA	NA	CASSNPGQPQHF	TGTGCCAGTAGTAATCCGGGGCAGCCCCAGCATTTT
TRBV9	TRBJ1-2	NA	NA	CASSHYDGHLAYGYTF	TGTGCCAGCAGCCACTACGACGGACATCTCGCCTATGGCTACACCTTC
TRBV9	TRBJ1-5	TRBD1	NA	CASSRTGQQNQPQHF	TGTGCCAGCAGCCGTACGGGACAGCAGAATCAGCCCCAGCATTTT
TRBV7-9	TRBJ1-6	TRBD1	NA	CASSRTGGESPLHF	TGTGCCAGCAGCCGGACAGGGGGCGAATCACCCCTCCACTTT
TRBV6-5	TRBJ1-5	NA	NA	CASSYSRGQPQHF	TGTGCCAGCAGTTACAGCCGGGGTCAGCCCCAGCATTTT
TRBV28	TRBJ2-1	TRBD1	NA	CASSFGQGRGLNEQFF	TGTGCCAGCAGTTTCGGACAGGGCAGGGGGCTGAATGAGCAGTTCTTC
TRBV3-1/TRBV3-2	TRBJ2-3	TRBD2	NA	CASSRRLAGALTDTQYF	TGTGCCAGCAGCCGTCGACTAGCGGGGGCCCTCACAGATACGCAGTATTTT
TRBV19	TRBJ2-1	NA	NA	CASSPPLGWAGYNEQFF	TGTGCCAGTAGTCCCCCCCTCGGGTGGGCGGGGTACAATGAGCAGTTCTTC
TRBV27	TRBJ1-2	TRBD1	NA	CATMTGTYGYTF	TGTGCCACCATGACAGGGACCTATGGCTACACCTTC
TRBV18	TRBJ2-7	TRBD1	NA	CASSPRGTGFHFYEQYF	TGTGCCAGCTCACCGCGGGGGACAGGGTTTCACTTCTACGAGCAGTACTTC
TRBV7-3	TRBJ2-1	TRBD1	NA	CASSSTGGNEQFF	TGTGCCAGCAGCTCAACAGGGGGAAATGAGCAGTTCTTC
TRBV28	TRBJ1-2	TRBD1	NA	CASSPGQGSGGYTF	TGTGCCAGCAGTCCCGGACAGGGGTCGGGTGGCTACACCTTC
TRBV14	TRBJ2-1	TRBD1	NA	CASSPWTGERNEQFF	TGTGCCAGCAGCCCTTGGACAGGGGAGAGAAATGAGCAGTTCTTC
TRBV2	TRBJ1-1	TRBD1	NA	CASSDRGPTEAFF	TGTGCCAGCAGTGACAGGGGGCCCACTGAAGCTTTCTTT
TRBV3-1/TRBV3-2	TRBJ2-1	TRBD1	NA	CASTRLGQGNEQFF	TGTGCCAGCACCCGTCTGGGACAGGGGAATGAGCAGTTCTTC
TRBV11-3	TRBJ1-2	NA	NA	CASSFDGSGYTF	TGTGCCAGCAGCTTCGACGGGTCTGGCTACACCTTC
TRBV30	TRBJ2-7	NA	once	CAWSVTGWEQYF	TGTGCCTGGAGTGTAACAGGGTGGGAGCAGTACTTC
TRBV9	TRBJ2-7	TRBD1	NA	CASSEGQGDEQYF	TGTGCCAGCAGCGAGGGACAGGGGGACGAGCAGTACTTC
TRBV5-1	TRBJ2-1	NA	NA	CASSLGGTTNNEQFF	TGCGCCAGTTCACTGGGGGGAACTACTAACAATGAGCAGTTCTTC
TRBV6-5	TRBJ2-2	TRBD1	NA	CASSTTGRTGELFF	TGTGCCAGCAGCACGACAGGGAGAACCGGGGAGCTGTTTTTT
TRBV10-3	TRBJ1-2	NA	NA	CAISDRNPNYGYTF	TGTGCCATCAGTGACAGGAACCCGAACTATGGCTACACCTTC
TRBV5-1	TRBJ1-3	NA	NA	CASSSDDSLGNTIYF	TGCGCCAGCAGCTCGGATGACTCTCTGGGAAACACCATATATTTT
TRBV5-5	TRBJ2-2	NA	NA	CASSRNQGYTGELFF	TGTGCCAGCAGCCGGAATCAGGGTTACACCGGGGAGCTGTTTTTT
TRBV9	TRBJ2-5	TRBD2	NA	CASSVTSGGETQYF	TGTGCCAGCAGCGTCACTAGCGGGGGAGAGACCCAGTACTTC
TRBV19	TRBJ1-2	NA	few	CASSSGTYGYTF	TGTGCCAGTAGTTCTGGGACTTATGGCTACACCTTC
TRBV11-2	TRBJ2-3	NA	NA	CASSLVGRGIDTQYF	TGTGCCAGCAGCTTAGTGGGCAGGGGCATAGATACGCAGTATTTT
TRBV7-8	TRBJ2-7	NA	NA	CASSPVSYEQYF	TGTGCCAGCAGCCCAGTAAGTTACGAGCAGTACTTC
TRBV5-6	TRBJ1-4	NA	NA	CASSLRPGLDYGEKLFF	TGTGCCAGCAGCTTGCGGCCGGGACTGGACTACGGTGAAAAACTGTTTTTT
TRBV10-1	TRBJ2-7	NA	NA	CASSEQGRSEQYF	TGCGCCAGCAGTGAACAGGGTCGATCCGAGCAGTACTTC
TRBV29-1	TRBJ2-1	NA	NA	CSVADSSEQFF	TGCAGCGTCGCCGACAGTAGTGAGCAGTTCTTC
TRBV7-9	TRBJ2-1	NA	NA	CASSSLANEQFF	TGTGCCAGCAGCTCCCTAGCAAATGAGCAGTTCTTC
TRBV29-1	TRBJ1-2	NA	NA	CSVEVGQGYGYTF	TGCAGCGTTGAAGTGGGCCAGGGGTATGGCTACACCTTC
TRBV10-2	TRBJ1-5	NA	NA	CASSSDINQPQHF	TGCGCCAGCAGTTCGGACATCAATCAGCCCCAGCATTTT